Listed here are 30 T cell receptor beta chains from one sample, sequenced in a study of blood T cell repertoires in COVID-19. Some clones are missing from TCRdb's copy, which holds only in-frame ones; the method was immunoSEQ multiplex PCR. The sample has some 110,000 clones, 84% seen once. Material: peripheral blood. The origin of the receptors is a man aged 60-69 years with acute or convalescent COVID-19.

The V and J genes are TRBV5-1 and TRBJ2-5, with 13 bases matching TRBD2. The germline V gene encodes CDR1 SGHRS and CDR2 YFSETQ. The CDR3 is made up of 14 amino acids. V lost 5 bases and J lost 2; bases outside the gene matches: 0. The CDR3 loop is CASRTSGRQETQYF. The CDR3 nucleotides read TGCGCCAGCAGGACTAGCGGGAGGCAAGAGACCCAGTACTTC.

A note on this clone: Other nucleotide sequences in the sample specify the same CDR3. This chain links TRBV18 with TRBJ2-7; TRBD1 is a possible D gene (5 bases). The germline V and J ends were trimmed by 2 bases and 4 bases, with 6 bases remaining between them. Germline lookup yields CDR1 KGHSH and CDR2 LQKENI. The CDR3 sequence is 12 residues long. CDR3 coding DNA: TGTGCCAGCTCACCAGACAGTTACGAGCAGTACTTC. This gives the protein CASSPDSYEQYF.

The chain combines TRBV5-5 with TRBJ1-5; D unresolved. With 1 base removed from V and 3 bases from J, the gap between germline ends came to 11 bases. This CDR3 spans 15 amino acids. Germline loops: CDR1 SGHKS, CDR2 YYEKEE (reference sequence). As DNA, the CDR3 is TGTGCCAGCAGCTTGTTTCCGGGGAACAATCAGCCCCAGCATTTT. This sequence encodes CASSLFPGNNQPQHF.

The chain has TRBV6-5 and TRBJ1-1, with 9 nucleotides matching TRBD1. After removal of 8 bases from V and 3 bases from J, the junction contained 4 bases not matched to a gene. The CDR3 is 13 residues long. CDR1 is MNHEY, CDR2 SVGAGI, per germline. The CDR3 loop is CASLGQGHTEAFF. CDR3 in DNA: TGTGCCAGCCTTGGACAGGGGCACACTGAAGCTTTCTTT.

This chain links TRBV11-3 with TRBJ2-2; TRBD2 agrees at 7 bases. Germline CDR1 and CDR2: SGHNT and YENEEA. This CDR3 spans 15 amino acids. The J segment lost 4 bases and the V segment lost 5 bases, leaving 7 bases of the junction unmatched. The CDR3 sequence: CASSPKTSLTGELFF. The DNA of the CDR3 is TGTGCCAGCAGCCCAAAGACTAGCCTCACCGGGGAGCTGTTTTTT.

This rearrangement joins TRBV4-1 to TRBJ2-7; 9 nucleotides align to TRBD2. Germline lookup yields CDR1 MGHRA and CDR2 YSYEKL. The CDR3 consists of 15 residues. Trimming at V came to 4 bases and at J to 7 bases, leaving 11 bases not matched to a gene. As DNA, the CDR3 is TGCGCCAGCAGCCTCAACCCGGGACTAGCAGGGGAGCAGTACTTC. Translated, it gives CASSLNPGLAGEQYF.

This clone was observed once. V and J are TRBV2 and TRBJ2-1; 13 positions match TRBD2. V shed 0 bases, J shed 4 bases, and the junction held 0 bases outside the gene matches. The germline V gene has CDR1 SNHLY and CDR2 FYNNEI. The CDR3 length is 16 residues. The CDR3: CASSEAGLAGYNEQFF. CDR3 nucleotides: TGTGCCAGCAGTGAAGCGGGACTAGCGGGGTACAATGAGCAGTTCTTC.

V usage is TRBV28 and J usage is TRBJ2-7; 7 bases match TRBD2. Germline CDR1 reads MDHEN; CDR2 reads SYDVKM. Germline trimming cut 3 bases from V and 6 bases from J; bases unmatched to any gene: 8. This CDR3 comprises 14 residues. Here the CDR3 DNA reads TGTGCCAGCAGTTTTAGGGGAGGGCCCTCCGAGCAGTACTTC. Protein: CASSFRGGPSEQYF.

The chain carries TRBV12-3 or TRBV12-4 and TRBJ2-7; TRBD2 might be the D (7 bases). Deletions cut 7 bases from V and 4 bases from J, with 14 bases between. The CDR3 totals 13 residues. CDR3 protein: CASTLGGLYEQYF. CDR3 bases: TGTGCCAGCACCTTGGGGGGGCTGTACGAGCAGTACTTC.

The V and J genes are TRBV3-1 (or the pseudogene TRBV3-2) and TRBJ2-5; D gene unclear. This CDR3 comprises 12 residues. The V gene's germline CDR1 is LGHDT and CDR2 YNNKEL (reference sequence). V dropped 1 base and J dropped 5 bases, with 5 bases sitting between them. This CDR3 is CASSQGYETQYF. The CDR3 DNA sequence: TGTGCCAGCAGCCAAGGTTATGAGACCCAGTACTTC.

The CDR3 region has the DNA TGTGCCAGCAGCGAACGGGGGGGGACGAACACTGAAGCTTTCTTT. Amino acid sequence: CASSERGGTNTEAFF. This sequence joins TRBV11-3 and TRBJ1-1; perhaps TRBD1 as D (5 bases). Trimming took 5 bases from V and 1 from J, leaving 14 bases between them. CDR3 length equals 15 residues. The germline CDR1 and CDR2 sequences are SGHNT and YENEEA.

The chain joins TRBV4-1 to TRBJ1-2, with D uncertain. The length of the CDR3 is 12 residues. Germline assignment: CDR1 MGHRA and CDR2 YSYEKL. Trimming removed 2 bases from V and 3 bases from J, with 4 bases in between. The CDR3 nucleotides read TGCGCCAGCAGCCAACCATACTATGGCTACACCTTC. Encoded protein: CASSQPYYGYTF.

The chain couples TRBV27 to TRBJ1-2; a possible D gene is TRBD1 (6 bases). The ends were cut back, 7 bases at V and 3 bases at J, with 15 bases in the middle. Germline V CDR1 and CDR2: MNHEY, SMNVEV (reference sequence). CDR3 size: 14 residues. CDR3 DNA: TGTGCCAGCAAGCTGGTACAGGGCGACTATGGCTACACCTTC. It codes for CASKLVQGDYGYTF.

This chain links TRBV28 with TRBJ1-5; possibly TRBD1 for D (5 bases). Trimming removed 7 bases at V and 0 bases at J, with 10 bases between. CDR3 size: 14 residues. Germline-derived CDR1 and CDR2 are MDHEN and SYDVKM. CDR3 sequence reads: CASTSGDSNQPQHF. The DNA for the CDR3 is TGTGCCAGCACCTCGGGGGATAGCAATCAGCCCCAGCATTTT.

The V and J genes are TRBV5-1 and TRBJ1-2; perhaps TRBD1 as D (6 bases). This CDR3 is 14 amino acids long. With 0 bases removed from V and 10 bases from J, the gap between germline ends came to 16 bases. Germline assignment: CDR1 SGHRS and CDR2 YFSETQ. The CDR3 coding sequence is TGCGCCAGCAGCTTGGAGGGTCAGGGGTTATCCTACACCTTC. Amino acid sequence: CASSLEGQGLSYTF.

The gene calls are TRBV5-1 and TRBJ2-3; TRBD2 aligns across 11 bases. With 0 bases clipped from V and 0 bases from J, the junction kept 15 bases outside the gene matches. CDR1 is SGHRS and CDR2 is YFSETQ in the germline V gene. The CDR3 covers 21 residues. CDR3 in amino acids: CASSLARLAGPSLLSTDTQYF. Here the CDR3 DNA reads TGCGCCAGCAGCTTGGCCCGACTAGCGGGGCCATCCCTCCTTAGCACAGATACGCAGTATTTT. Full variable domain (remainder filled in from reference TRBV5-1 and TRBJ2-3): KAGVTQTPRYLIKTRGQQVTLSCSPISGHRSVSWYQQTPGQGLQFLFEYFSETQRNKGNFPGRFSGRQFSNSRSEMNVSTLELGDSALYLCASSLARLAGPSLLSTDTQYFGPGTRLTVL.

This chain links TRBV7-9 with TRBJ2-7; unclear D gene. Trimming removed 2 bases from V and 3 bases from J, with 2 bases in between. From germline, CDR1 is SEHNR and CDR2 FQNEAQ (reference sequence). This CDR3 has 11 residues. CDR3: CASSLHYEQYF. The CDR3 DNA reads TGTGCCAGCAGCTTACACTACGAGCAGTACTTC.

The chain recombines TRBV6-5 with TRBJ2-1, with 11 positions matching TRBD2. The CDR3 contains 15 residues. The germline V gene has CDR1 MNHEY and CDR2 SVGAGI. V shed 5 bases, J shed 5 bases, and the junction held 5 bases outside the gene matches. The CDR3 protein is CASSQTSGVDNEQFF. The CDR3, as DNA: TGTGCCAGCAGTCAGACTAGCGGGGTGGACAATGAGCAGTTCTTC.

CDR3 loop: CASSETRQGISGANVLTF. The CDR3 region has the DNA TGCGCCAGCAGTGAGACCCGACAGGGTATCTCTGGGGCCAACGTCCTGACTTTC. The V gene is TRBV10-1, the J gene TRBJ2-6, with 7 bases matching TRBD1. The J segment lost 0 bases and the V segment lost 2 bases, leaving 7 bases of the junction unmatched. Germline CDR1 reads WNHNN; CDR2 reads SYGVQD (reference sequence). This CDR3 is built from 18 residues.

This clone was counted between two and nine times. J is TRBJ1-5 and V is TRBV28; a weak D match, TRBD1 (5 bases). The CDR3 consists of 14 residues. The V end lost 5 bases, the J end lost 7 bases, and 15 bases lay between the germline ends. Germline CDR1 MDHEN, CDR2 SYDVKM. The CDR3 DNA reads TGTGCCAGCAGTCCCGCAGGGAACCCCCAGCCCCAGCATTTT. Translated: CASSPAGNPQPQHF.

Comments on this clone: An end of the junction differs from the germline gene, which may be a read error. The chain employs TRBV5-4 and TRBJ1-1, with a tentative D call TRBD1 (6 bases). This CDR3 spans 14 amino acids. Germline CDR1 SGHNT, CDR2 YYREEE (reference sequence). The CDR3 sequence: CASRFGGGRTEAFF. The DNA for the CDR3 is TGTGCCAGCCGCTTTGGGGGGGGGCGCACTGAAGCTTTCTTT.

The chain couples TRBV5-1 to TRBJ2-7; 7 positions agree with TRBD2. Germline V gives CDR1 SGHRS, CDR2 YFSETQ. This CDR3 spans 14 amino acids. Unmatched junction bases numbered 13, after V lost 6 bases and J lost 7 bases. The CDR3 here is CASKAAREQLEQYV. The CDR3 DNA reads as TGCGCCAGCAAGGCGGCGCGGGAGCAGCTTGAGCAGTACGTC.

The V call is TRBV5-1, the J call TRBJ2-3; D perhaps matches TRBD2 (5 bases). CDR3 size: 14 residues. Germline V gene data show CDR1 as SGHRS and CDR2 as YFSETQ. Trimming shortened V by 5 bases and J by 1 base, and 11 bases separated the two germline ends. CDR3: CASSEDSGTDTQYF. CDR3 coding DNA: TGCGCCAGCAGTGAGGATAGCGGCACAGATACGCAGTATTTT.

This clone was detected once. The rearrangement joins TRBV5-1 to TRBJ1-4; TRBD1 agrees at 9 bases. V was clipped by 0 bases and J by 8 bases; unmatched bases: 8. The CDR3 covers 16 residues. The germline CDR1 and CDR2 sequences are SGHRS and YFSETQ. The CDR3 reads CASSLGPGTGYEKLFF. The CDR3 region has the DNA TGCGCCAGCAGCTTGGGGCCCGGGACAGGGTACGAAAAACTGTTTTTT.

The chain carries TRBV6-6 and TRBJ2-1; a possible D gene is TRBD2 (8 bases). This CDR3 region has 18 residues. The germline CDR1 and CDR2 sequences are MNHNY and SVGAGI (reference sequence). V was trimmed by 6 bases and J by 5 bases, leaving 26 bases between them. CDR3 region: CASRRQGSPTSVHNEQFF. The CDR3 nucleotides read TGTGCCAGCAGGCGACAGGGTTCCCCGACTAGCGTCCACAATGAGCAGTTCTTC.

This chain connects TRBV5-4 to TRBJ2-2; perhaps TRBD1 as D (6 bases). Trimming stripped 1 base from V and 5 bases from J, with 6 bases between. This CDR3 is 13 amino acids long. Germline V gives CDR1 SGHNT, CDR2 YYREEE (reference sequence). The CDR3 DNA is TGTGCCAGCAGCTTGACAGGGACCGGGGAGCTGTTTTTT. This gives the protein CASSLTGTGELFF.

This rearrangement joins TRBV9 to TRBJ1-3; the D gene is possibly TRBD1 (5 bases). Trimming cost V 0 bases and J 4 bases, with 5 bases left between them. Looked up from germline, CDR1 is SGDLS and CDR2 is YYNGEE. The length of the CDR3 is 13 residues. The CDR3 spells CASSVGTGNTIYF. The CDR3, as DNA: TGTGCCAGCAGCGTAGGGACAGGAAACACCATATATTTT.

V usage is TRBV5-4 and J usage is TRBJ1-1; D is unresolved. The length of the CDR3 is 12 residues. Germline V gene lookup returns CDR1 SGHNT and CDR2 YYREEE (reference sequence). Between the trimmed V and J ends, which lost 2 bases and 11 bases, there was a span of 13 bases. CDR3 protein: CASSFDTLEAFF. Written as DNA, the CDR3 is TGTGCCAGCAGCTTCGACACCCTTGAGGCTTTCTTT.

The CDR3 nucleotides read TGTGCCAGCTCCCCACCAAAGGGACCGGGACAGGGGCAGCCCCAGCATTTT. This gives the protein CASSPPKGPGQGQPQHF. The chain joins TRBV2 to TRBJ1-5; 10 bases are shared with TRBD1. The CDR3 has 17 amino acids. Germline CDR1 and CDR2: SNHLY and FYNNEI. Germline trimming cut 8 bases from V and 7 bases from J; bases unmatched to any gene: 17.

The J gene is TRBJ2-1, the V gene TRBV13, with TRBD2 matching over 8 bases. V lost 8 bases to trimming and J lost 5 bases; unmatched junction nucleotides: 8. CDR3 length: 14 amino acids. In germline, CDR1 is PRHDT, CDR2 FYEKMQ (reference sequence). In DNA, the CDR3 is TGTGCCAGCGGAAGGGGACTAGGGGACAATGAGCAGTTCTTC. Translating gives CASGRGLGDNEQFF.